Shown below are 23 T cell receptor beta chains from a single sample sequenced in a study of CD8+ T cells in alopecia areata. RNA extraction and reverse transcription yielded cDNA as sequencing template. Only in-frame clones appear in the TCRdb table, and some are missing; sequencing was by immunoSEQ multiplex PCR. Listed for the sample are about 300,000 clones, none seen a single time. A sort of pooled cutaneous lymph node cells used CD4, CD8alpha, NKG2D, NKG2ACE and other stains. Sequenced input: CD4+ T cells sorted from a lymph node. The receptors were gathered from a C3H/HeJ mouse with alopecia areata. This mouse strain has H2-k as its MHC haplotype.

This clone has more than one count but fewer than ten. The gene symbols are mouse symbols. The missing CDR3 end, 3 residues past where the read stops, is filled in from the germline J gene. V usage is TRBV5 and J usage is TRBJ1-6; D is unresolved. TRBJ1-6 is annotated as an ORF whose role is uncertain. The CDR3 has 16 amino acids. The V gene lost 0 bases and the J gene lost 0 bases, with 6 bases spanning the gap. The germline V gene encodes CDR1 LGHNA and CDR2 YNLKQL (reference sequence). Incomplete CDR3 DNA: TGTGCCAGCAGCCAAGAACCAGTTTCCTATAATTCGCCC. Its translation is CASSQEPVSYNSP. The whole CDR3 region reads CASSQEPVSYNSPLYF.

The sample holds a few counts of this clone. Gene names are the mouse ones. The read comes to an end 4 residues before the CDR3 does, leaving the germline J gene to fill in the end. The same CDR3 is also encoded by other DNA sequences in this sample. The chain carries TRBV19 and TRBJ2-7; TRBD2 aligns across 9 bases. Germline V gives CDR1 FNHDT, CDR2 SITEND (reference sequence). This CDR3 comprises 13 residues. CDR3 bases read: TGTGCCAGCAGTAGGACTGGGGCTTAT. It codes for CASSRTGAY. The CDR3 as a whole reads CASSRTGAYEQYF.

Notes on this clone: Gene labels here are mouse ones. The CDR3 is cut off 4 residues early in the read; its end comes from the germline J gene. The J gene is TRBJ2-2, the V gene TRBV13-1; no firm D call. V was pared by 1 base and J by 1 base, with 5 bases between. The CDR3 runs 14 residues. CDR1 and CDR2 (germline): NSHNY, SYGAGN. The CDR3 loop is CASSDHRNTGQLYF. The part of the CDR3 DNA that was read is TGTGCCAGCAGTGATCACAGAAACACCGGG.

This clone was counted between two and nine times. Genes and germline are mouse. Coverage ceases 3 residues before the CDR3 finishes, and the germline J gene fills in the end. The gene calls are TRBV19 and TRBJ1-6; 7 bases line up with TRBD1. TRBJ1-6 is placed among ORFs of uncertain function. The V segment lost 6 bases and the J segment 7 bases; nucleotides outside the gene matches: 4. The CDR3 length is 13 residues. The V gene's germline CDR1 is FNHDT and CDR2 SITEND (reference sequence). The chain's CDR3 is CASKQGWNSPLYF. The sequenced part of the CDR3 DNA is TGTGCCAGCAAACAGGGGTGGAATTCGCCC.

This clone was counted a few times. The genes are named according to mouse. The read finishes 4 residues shy of the CDR3 end, and the germline J gene is used to complete it. The V and J genes are TRBV13-1 and TRBJ2-1; 12 positions agree with TRBD2. The CDR3 runs to 17 residues. Germline CDR1 reads NSHNY; CDR2 reads SYGAGN. Losses at the gene ends were 3 bases for V and 6 bases for J; bases not matched to a gene: 10. The CDR3 reads CASSGPGLGGAGAEQFF. Partial CDR3 DNA: TGTGCCAGCAGTGGTCCGGGACTGGGGGGCGCGGGTGCT.

A note on this clone: Germline and genes here are mouse. The sequenced fragment ends 4 residues before the CDR3 boundary, so the rest is inferred from the germline J gene. This specimen includes other DNA sequences encoding the same CDR3. This chain uses TRBV31 with TRBJ1-2, with D hard to call. Germline V CDR1 and CDR2: GKSSPN, SITVG. The CDR3 spans 12 residues. Trimming took 1 base from V and 1 from J, leaving 4 bases between them. The covered CDR3 bases are TGTGCCTGGAGTCAAGGAAACTCC. Amino acid sequence: CAWSQGNS. The complete CDR3 protein is CAWSQGNSDYTF. Complete variable domain (other parts from reference TRBV31 and TRBJ1-2): AQTIHQWPVAEIKAVGSPLSLGCTIKGKSSPNLYWYWQATGGTLQQLFYSITVGQVESVVQLNLSASRPKDDQFILSTEKLLLSHSGFYLCAWSQGNSDYTFGSGTRLLVI.

This clone was picked up a small number of times. Mouse germline and gene names are used. Coverage ceases 4 residues before the CDR3 finishes, and the germline J gene fills in the end. The chain recombines TRBV13-3 with TRBJ2-7; D might be TRBD2 (6 bases). The germline V gene encodes CDR1 NNHDY and CDR2 SYVADS. The V end lost 0 bases, the J end lost 0 bases, and 10 bases lay between the germline ends. The CDR3 totals 15 residues. CDR3 DNA, as far as it was read: TGTGCCAGCAGTGATGACTGGGTTAGCTCCTAT. It encodes CASSDDWVSSY. Given in full, the CDR3 is CASSDDWVSSYEQYF.

This clone was seen only a few times. Gene names and germline refer to mouse. CDR3 residues: CASSRGQGAGNTEVFF. The sequenced part of the CDR3 DNA is TGTGCTAGCAGTAGAGGACAGGGGGCGGGGAACACA. The V gene is TRBV17, the J gene TRBJ1-1; 10 nucleotides align to TRBD1. Coverage ceases 4 residues before the CDR3 finishes, and the germline J gene fills in the end. The germline gives CDR1 MNHDT, CDR2 YYDKIL. The CDR3 is made up of 16 amino acids. The V segment lost 1 base and the J segment 1 base; nucleotides outside the gene matches: 3.

A remark on this clone: Mouse gene names and germline throughout. The sequenced fragment ends 4 residues before the CDR3 boundary, so the rest is inferred from the germline J gene. The same CDR3 arises from other DNA sequences in this sample as well. The rearrangement joins TRBV5 to TRBJ2-5, with D tentatively TRBD1 (5 bases). The CDR3 runs 13 residues. V gave up 4 bases and J gave up 1 base, with 6 bases separating them. Germline V lookup: CDR1 LGHNA, CDR2 YNLKQL (reference sequence). The sequenced part of the CDR3 DNA is TGTGCCAGCAGCCCAGGGCACCAAGAC. Translation: CASSPGHQD. The CDR3, in full, reads CASSPGHQDTQYF.

This clone was counted a few times. Gene names are mouse gene names. Read data end 4 residues before the CDR3 end; the end is taken from the germline J gene. Other DNA sequences in the sample encode the same CDR3. This rearrangement joins TRBV13-2 to TRBJ1-2, with unresolved D. Germline loops: CDR1 NNHNN, CDR2 SYGAGS (reference sequence). Trimming removed 0 bases from V and 2 bases from J, with 2 bases in between. The CDR3 loop spans 12 amino acids. CDR3 residues: CASGDGNSDYTF. The sequenced CDR3 bases are TGTGCCAGCGGTGATGGGAACTCC.

This clone has a handful of counts. This may be a read error: a much more frequent sequence differs by one nucleotide. Gene and germline names: mouse. The read falls 4 residues short of the CDR3 end, and the missing part is taken from the germline J gene. The chain carries TRBV13-2 and TRBJ2-2; D is possibly TRBD1 (5 bases). The CDR3 covers 14 residues. Germline V gives CDR1 NNHNN, CDR2 SYGAGS (reference sequence). V was cut by 1 base and J by 3 bases, with 7 bases left in between. The sequenced CDR3 bases are TGTGCCAGCGGTGATCGCAGGGACACCGGG. This codes for CASGDRRDTG. The CDR3 as a whole reads CASGDRRDTGQLYF.

Ten or more counts support this clone. Genes here carry mouse names. The CDR3 is cut off 4 residues early in the read; its end comes from the germline J gene. The chain combines TRBV13-1 with TRBJ1-1, with TRBD1 matching over 7 bases. J gave up 3 bases and V 2 bases, and 1 base lay outside the gene matches. The CDR3 is 13 amino acids. Per germline, CDR1 NSHNY and CDR2 SYGAGN. The CDR3 here is CASSEQGDTEVFF. The sequenced CDR3 bases are TGTGCCAGCAGTGAGCAGGGGGACACA.

This clone was detected only a few times. Gene names refer to mouse genes. The read falls 4 residues short of the CDR3 end, and the missing part is taken from the germline J gene. This sequence joins TRBV31 and TRBJ1-2, with D perhaps TRBD1 (5 bases). This CDR3 region has 13 residues. CDR1 GKSSPN and CDR2 SITVG come from the germline V gene. V was cut by 5 bases and J by 4 bases, with 14 bases left in between. Partial CDR3 DNA: TGTGCCTGGGGTTCAGGGTGGAGCTCC. Amino acid sequence: CAWGSGWSS. The full CDR3 protein reads CAWGSGWSSDYTF.

On this clone itself: Mouse gene names and germline throughout. The DNA ends 4 residues before the CDR3 does, and the rest of the CDR3 is filled in from the germline J gene. This chain joins TRBV19 and TRBJ2-5; TRBD2 aligns across 10 bases. Germline-derived CDR1 and CDR2 are FNHDT and SITEND (reference sequence). The CDR3 runs to 15 residues. This chain's CDR3 is CASSPPGGARDTQYF. The CDR3 bases that were read are TGTGCCAGCAGTCCTCCTGGGGGGGCGAGAGAC.

This clone has only a few counts. All gene names here are mouse names. The read ends 4 residues before the CDR3 terminus; that terminus is restored from the germline J gene. The chain couples TRBV12-1 to TRBJ2-1, with a tentative D call TRBD1 (6 bases). Germline CDR1 and CDR2: SGHSN and HYEKVE. The CDR3 is made up of 12 amino acids. CDR3 DNA (partial): TGTGCCAGCTCTTCACAGGGCGCT. Amino acids: CASSSQGA. The full-length CDR3 reads as CASSSQGAEQFF. Full variable domain (rest looked up from reference TRBV12-1 and TRBJ2-1): DSGVVQSPRHIIKEKGGRSVLTCIPISGHSNVVWYQQTLGKELKFLIQHYEKVERDKGFLPSRFSVQQFDDYHSEMNMSALELEDSAMYFCASSSQGAEQFFGPGTRLTVL.

As for this clone: Here the gene names and germline are mouse. The CDR3 spells CASSQEKTGGSAETLYF. The covered CDR3 bases are TGTGCCAGCAGCCAAGAAAAAACTGGGGGAAGTGCAGAA. The V and J genes are TRBV5 and TRBJ2-3, with 8 bases identical to TRBD2. The read is 4 residues too short to cover the CDR3 end, so that end is filled in from the germline J gene. CDR3 length: 17 residues. V dropped 0 bases and J dropped 0; count of bases not matched to a gene: 5. The V gene's germline CDR1 is LGHNA and CDR2 YNLKQL (reference sequence).

With respect to this clone: Each gene name is a mouse one. The read ends 4 residues early relative to the CDR3; the germline J gene fills the gap. The V gene is TRBV19, the J gene TRBJ2-4, with TRBD2 as a possible D gene (7 bases). CDR1 is FNHDT, CDR2 SITEND, per germline (reference sequence). CDR3 size: 15 residues. Here the CDR3 reads CASSGGGRMRNTLYF. The CDR3 DNA, read in part, is TGTGCCAGCAGTGGAGGGGGGCGGATGAGAAAC.

Ten or more counts support this clone. Mouse germline and gene names are used. The read falls 4 residues short of the CDR3 end, and the missing part is taken from the germline J gene. Different DNA sequences within this sample yield the same CDR3. V usage is TRBV1 and J usage is TRBJ2-5, with TRBD1 as a possible D gene (6 bases). This CDR3 comprises 13 residues. CDR1 is NSQYPW and CDR2 is LRSPGD in the germline V gene (reference sequence). CDR3 residues: CTCSAEQGDTQYF. CDR3 bases read: TGCACCTGCAGTGCAGAACAGGGAGAC.

As concerns this clone: The germline and genes are mouse ones. The read halts 4 residues ahead of the CDR3 end, with the missing end drawn from the germline J gene. The sample has other DNA sequences that encode this CDR3 too. The chain uses TRBV31 and TRBJ1-2; D gene unclear. The CDR3 consists of 12 residues. Germline V lookup: CDR1 GKSSPN, CDR2 SITVG. Trimming removed 0 bases from V and 3 bases from J, with 5 bases in between. The sequenced CDR3 bases are TGTGCCTGGAGTCTCGAGGACTCC. Its translation is CAWSLEDS. The whole CDR3 sequence is CAWSLEDSDYTF.

Concerning this clone itself: The germline and genes are mouse ones. The CDR3 extends 4 residues past the end of the read, so its final part is completed from the germline J gene. The genes are TRBV13-1 and TRBJ2-2; 9 bases match TRBD1. CDR1 and CDR2 (germline): NSHNY, SYGAGN. Germline trimming cut 4 bases from V and 4 bases from J; bases unmatched to any gene: 2. The CDR3 has 14 residues. The DNA read from the CDR3 is TGTGCCAGCAGTCGGACAGGGGTCACCGGG. Translation: CASSRTGVTG. The CDR3 as a whole reads CASSRTGVTGQLYF.

The sample holds a few counts of this clone. The gene symbols are mouse symbols. The read finishes 4 residues shy of the CDR3 end, and the germline J gene is used to complete it. The chain uses TRBV5 and TRBJ2-5; 14 bases agree with TRBD2. Germline CDR1 and CDR2: LGHNA and YNLKQL (reference sequence). This CDR3 comprises 18 residues. The DNA read from the CDR3 is TGTGCCAGCAGCCAAGAAGGGGACTGGGGGGGCGCAGGAGAC. This translates into CASSQEGDWGGAGD. Given in full, the CDR3 is CASSQEGDWGGAGDTQYF.

This clone has a handful of counts. Gene and germline names: mouse. The read is 4 residues too short to cover the CDR3 end, so that end is filled in from the germline J gene. The chain couples TRBV19 to TRBJ2-1; 10 nucleotides line up with TRBD2. The CDR3 consists of 16 residues. The junction had 7 bases not matched to a gene; V was cut back by 4 bases and J by 3 bases. Germline V gives CDR1 FNHDT, CDR2 SITEND (reference sequence). CDR3 sequence reads: CASSVPDWGIYAEQFF. The part of the CDR3 DNA that was read is TGTGCCAGCAGTGTACCGGACTGGGGGATCTATGCT.

About this clone: The gene names here belong to mouse. The read terminates 4 residues before the CDR3 end, so the remaining end is supplied by the germline J gene. The chain has TRBV4 and TRBJ2-7; TRBD2 might be the D (6 bases). The V gene's germline CDR1 is LGHDT and CDR2 YNNKQL (reference sequence). The length of the CDR3 is 14 residues. The V end was cut by 5 bases, the J end by 0 bases, with 11 bases between. The CDR3 sequence is CASSLLGSSYEQYF. The part of the CDR3 DNA that was read is TGTGCCAGCAGCCTTCTGGGGAGCTCCTAT.